The 19 T cell receptor beta chains below all came from one sample that was sequenced in a study of chemoradiotherapy in HPV16-positive cancers. Assay: immunoSEQ multiplex PCR; the TCRdb copy retains only in-frame clones and omits some. Of several thousand clones listed, approximately 83% are singletons. Sequenced material: tumor tissue, taken from a patient who underwent chemoradiotherapy. These TCRs come from a human donor with HPV-associated anogenital cancer.

The CDR3 sequence is CATSPRLANEQFF. The CDR3 bases are TGTGCCACCAGTCCTCGACTAGCCAATGAGCAGTTCTTC. The rearrangement links TRBV15 to TRBJ2-1; 7 bases map to TRBD2. The CDR3 consists of 13 residues. Germline V gene data show CDR1 as LNHNV and CDR2 as YYDKDF (reference sequence). V was clipped by 6 bases and J by 6 bases; unmatched bases: 5.

V gene TRBV2 combines with J gene TRBJ2-2; D possibly corresponds to TRBD2 (6 bases). V dropped 2 bases and J dropped 6 bases, with 10 bases sitting between them. Looked up from germline, CDR1 is SNHLY and CDR2 is FYNNEI. The CDR3 is made up of 14 amino acids. The chain's CDR3 is CASSELGGPGELFF. The DNA for the CDR3 is TGTGCCAGCAGTGAACTGGGAGGTCCCGGGGAGCTGTTTTTT.

The rearrangement uses TRBV27 and TRBJ2-1; D uncertain. The germline CDR1 and CDR2 sequences are MNHEY and SMNVEV (reference sequence). The CDR3 has 16 amino acids. V lost 0 bases to trimming and J lost 6 bases, with 15 bases between them. In nucleotides, the CDR3 is TGTGCCAGCAGTTTATCTATCCTAGATGGGTTCAATGAGCAGTTCTTC. Residues: CASSLSILDGFNEQFF.

The rearrangement joins TRBV5-1 to TRBJ2-7; 8 nucleotides align to TRBD1. Germline CDR1 SGHRS, CDR2 YFSETQ. Trimming removed 5 bases from V and 5 bases from J; junction bases left unmatched: 6. This CDR3 has 13 residues. CDR3 region: CASSGTGQNEQYF. The DNA for the CDR3 is TGCGCCAGCAGTGGGACAGGCCAAAACGAGCAGTACTTC.

The chain is built from TRBV19 and TRBJ2-7; D gene ambiguous. The CDR3 runs 15 residues. The ends were cut back, 1 base at V and 1 base at J, with 11 bases in the middle. Germline CDR1 reads LNHDA; CDR2 reads SQIVND (reference sequence). Here the CDR3 reads CASSIAAGLSYEQYF. DNA of the CDR3: TGTGCCAGTAGTATAGCGGCAGGATTGTCCTACGAGCAGTACTTC.

V is TRBV15 and J is TRBJ2-5, with 10 bases identical to TRBD2. This CDR3 has 16 residues. The V gene's germline CDR1 is LNHNV and CDR2 YYDKDF (reference sequence). V gave up 4 bases and J gave up 0 bases; unmatched junction bases: 5. The CDR3 region has the DNA TGTGCCACCAGCACAACGACTAGCGGGTACCAAGAGACCCAGTACTTC. Translation: CATSTTTSGYQETQYF.

V and J are TRBV6-5 and TRBJ1-5, with a possible D match to TRBD1 (5 bases). This CDR3 region has 12 residues. V lost 6 bases, J lost 3 bases, and 6 bases lay in between. From germline, CDR1 is MNHEY and CDR2 SVGAGI. The CDR3 coding sequence is TGTGCCAGCAGGGGGCCCAATCAGCCCCAGCATTTT. Its protein product is CASRGPNQPQHF.

The chain carries TRBV30 and TRBJ2-1; TRBD2 matches at 9 bases. Germline-derived CDR1 and CDR2 are GTSNPN and SVGIG (reference sequence). V shed 1 base and J 5 bases; nucleotides not matched to a gene: 6. The CDR3 spans 15 residues. This chain's CDR3 is CAWSGRGGMNNEQFF. CDR3 bases: TGTGCCTGGAGTGGGCGGGGGGGCATGAACAATGAGCAGTTCTTC. Combining the CDR3 with reference TRBV30 and TRBJ2-1 gives the whole variable domain SQTIHQWPATLVQPVGSPLSLECTVEGTSNPNLYWYRQAAGRGLQLLFYSVGIGQISSEVPQNLSASRPQDRQFILSSKKLLLSDSGFYLCAWSGRGGMNNEQFFGPGTRLTVL.

The chain carries TRBV5-4 and TRBJ2-7; D is unresolved. Germline V gives CDR1 SGHNT, CDR2 YYREEE (reference sequence). The CDR3 covers 13 residues. Trimming left V 4 bases short and J 3 bases short, with 11 bases between. The CDR3 DNA sequence: TGTGCCAGCAGCCACCCCACAGACTACGAGCAGTACTTC. Its translation: CASSHPTDYEQYF.

The chain employs TRBV7-2 and TRBJ2-1, with TRBD1 matching over 8 bases. From germline, CDR1 is SGHTA and CDR2 FQGNSA. There are 14 residues in the CDR3. V trimming: 5 bases; J trimming: 4 bases; junction bases outside the gene matches: 4. The CDR3 is CASSPGQVYNEQFF. The CDR3, as DNA: TGTGCCAGCAGCCCGGGACAGGTTTACAATGAGCAGTTCTTC.

This chain uses TRBV14 with TRBJ2-3; D is unresolved. Germline V gene sequence: CDR1 SGHDN, CDR2 FVKESK. The CDR3 is 15 amino acids. Between the trimmed V and J ends, which lost 4 bases and 4 bases, there was a span of 15 bases. CDR3 nucleotides: TGTGCCAGCAGCCGCAGGCTCTTCCCCCCAGATACGCAGTATTTT. Amino acid sequence: CASSRRLFPPDTQYF.

The V gene is TRBV6-1, the J gene TRBJ2-5; 11 bases line up with TRBD2. Trimming cost V 2 bases and J 10 bases; bases outside gene matches: 9. This CDR3 is built from 15 residues. CDR1 is MNHNS, CDR2 SASEGT, per germline. The CDR3 region is CASSEITSGSSDQYF. The CDR3 nucleotides read TGTGCCAGCAGTGAAATCACTAGCGGGAGCTCAGACCAGTACTTC.

The V call is TRBV29-1, the J call TRBJ2-5; 8 positions match TRBD1. J gave up 2 bases and V 0 bases, and 8 bases lay outside the gene matches. The CDR3 has 16 amino acids. Germline-derived CDR1 and CDR2 are SQVTM and ANQGSEA. CDR3 in DNA: TGCAGCGTTGAAGACCAGGACAGGGAACCTCAAGAGACCCAGTACTTC. It specifies CSVEDQDREPQETQYF.

Judged by abundance, this clone is large (0.1 to 1%). V and J are TRBV29-1 and TRBJ1-2, with D possibly matching TRBD1 (6 bases). Trimming took 7 bases from V and 2 from J, leaving 14 bases between them. The CDR3 loop spans 13 amino acids. From germline, CDR1 is SQVTM and CDR2 ANQGSEA. The CDR3 DNA reads TGCAGCGCCCTCACGAGGGGGAACTATGGCTACACCTTC. Translated, it gives CSALTRGNYGYTF.

This clone has only a few counts. The V and J genes are TRBV30 and TRBJ2-3; unclear D gene. Germline V lookup: CDR1 GTSNPN, CDR2 SVGIG (reference sequence). V was trimmed by 1 base and J by 0 bases, leaving 11 bases between them. This CDR3 has 15 amino acids. The CDR3 here is CAWSGWRPSTDTQYF. In DNA form, the CDR3 reads TGTGCCTGGAGTGGCTGGCGACCTAGCACAGATACGCAGTATTTT. Full variable domain (rest looked up from reference TRBV30 and TRBJ2-3): SQTIHQWPATLVQPVGSPLSLECTVEGTSNPNLYWYRQAAGRGLQLLFYSVGIGQISSEVPQNLSASRPQDRQFILSSKKLLLSDSGFYLCAWSGWRPSTDTQYFGPGTRLTVL.

The rearrangement links TRBV15 to TRBJ1-5, with TRBD1 identical over 10 bases. CDR3 length: 17 amino acids. With V trimmed by 0 bases and J by 2 bases, 4 bases remained unmatched. The germline V gene has CDR1 LNHNV and CDR2 YYDKDF (reference sequence). The CDR3 loop reads CATSRDDRGHGNQPQHF. The DNA of the CDR3 is TGTGCCACCAGCAGAGATGACAGGGGGCATGGCAATCAGCCCCAGCATTTT. Full variable domain (remainder filled in from reference TRBV15 and TRBJ1-5): DAMVIQNPRYQVTQFGKPVTLSCSQTLNHNVMYWYQQKSSQAPKLLFHYYDKDFNNEADTPDNFQSRRPNTSFCFLDIRSPGLGDTAMYLCATSRDDRGHGNQPQHFGDGTRLSIL.

This rearrangement joins TRBV27 to TRBJ2-2; tentative D call: TRBD1 (5 bases). This CDR3 spans 20 amino acids. Trimming stripped 0 bases from V and 0 bases from J, with 20 bases between. The germline V gene has CDR1 MNHEY and CDR2 SMNVEV (reference sequence). The CDR3 coding sequence is TGTGCCAGCAGTTTATCGAGGTTCGGCAGGGTCCCCTCGAACACCGGGGAGCTGTTTTTT. This codes for CASSLSRFGRVPSNTGELFF.

This clone was recorded once. The J gene is TRBJ2-3, the V gene TRBV20-1; D gene uncertain. This CDR3 has 11 residues. Trimming left V 4 bases short and J 6 bases short, with 8 bases between. Germline CDR1 is DFQATT and CDR2 is SNEGSKA (reference sequence). Written as DNA, the CDR3 is TGCAGTGCTACAAGGTGGGATACGCAGTATTTT. It is translated as CSATRWDTQYF.

The J gene is TRBJ2-2, the V gene TRBV10-3; D gene uncertain. The CDR3 loop spans 12 amino acids. The germline V gene has CDR1 ENHRY and CDR2 SYGVKD. V lost 0 bases, J lost 7 bases, and 3 bases lay in between. The CDR3 DNA reads TGTGCCATCAGTGAGTCGGACGGGGAGCTGTTTTTT. The encoded protein is CAISESDGELFF.